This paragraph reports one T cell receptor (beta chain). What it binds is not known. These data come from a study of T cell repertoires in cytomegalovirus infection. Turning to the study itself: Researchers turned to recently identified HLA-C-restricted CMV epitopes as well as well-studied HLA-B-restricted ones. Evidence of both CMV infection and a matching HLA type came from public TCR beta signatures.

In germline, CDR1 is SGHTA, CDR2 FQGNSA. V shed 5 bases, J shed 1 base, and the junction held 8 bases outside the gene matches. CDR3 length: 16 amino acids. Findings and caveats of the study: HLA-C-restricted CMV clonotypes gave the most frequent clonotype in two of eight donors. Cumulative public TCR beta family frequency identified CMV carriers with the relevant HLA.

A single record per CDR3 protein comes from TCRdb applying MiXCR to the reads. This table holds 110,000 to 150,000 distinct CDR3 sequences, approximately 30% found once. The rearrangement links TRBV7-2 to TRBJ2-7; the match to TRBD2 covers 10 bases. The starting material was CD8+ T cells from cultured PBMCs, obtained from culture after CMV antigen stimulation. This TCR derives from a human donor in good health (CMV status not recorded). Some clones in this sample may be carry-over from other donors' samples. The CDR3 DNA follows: TGTGCCAGCAGCCCTGAAGTAGCGGGGGGTTCCTACGAGCAGTACTTC. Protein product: CASSPEVAGGSYEQYF.